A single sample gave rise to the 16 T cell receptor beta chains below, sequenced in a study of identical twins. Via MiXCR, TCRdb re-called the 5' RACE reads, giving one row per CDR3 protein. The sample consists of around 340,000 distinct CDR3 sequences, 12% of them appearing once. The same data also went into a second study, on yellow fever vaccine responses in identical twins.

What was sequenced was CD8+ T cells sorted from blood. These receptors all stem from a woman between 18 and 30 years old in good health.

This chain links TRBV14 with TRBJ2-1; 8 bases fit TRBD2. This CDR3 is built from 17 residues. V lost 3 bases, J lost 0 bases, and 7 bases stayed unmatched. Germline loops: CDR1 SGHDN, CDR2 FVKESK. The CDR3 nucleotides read TGTGCCAGCAGCCATGGACTAGCCGAGAGCTCCTACAATGAGCAGTTCTTC. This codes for CASSHGLAESSYNEQFF.

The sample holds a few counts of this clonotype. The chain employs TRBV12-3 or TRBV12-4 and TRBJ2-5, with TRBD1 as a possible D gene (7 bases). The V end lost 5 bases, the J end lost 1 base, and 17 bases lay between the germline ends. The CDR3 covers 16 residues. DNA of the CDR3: TGTGCCAGCAGTCCGGGGGACAGTGAACTCCAAGAGACCCAGTACTTC. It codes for CASSPGDSELQETQYF.

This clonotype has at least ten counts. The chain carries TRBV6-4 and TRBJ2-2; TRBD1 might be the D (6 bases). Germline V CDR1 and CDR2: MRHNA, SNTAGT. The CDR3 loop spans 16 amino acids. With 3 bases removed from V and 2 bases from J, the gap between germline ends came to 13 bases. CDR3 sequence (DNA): TGTGCCAGCAGTGATTTTTTGGACAGCAACACCGGGGAGCTGTTTTTT. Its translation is CASSDFLDSNTGELFF.

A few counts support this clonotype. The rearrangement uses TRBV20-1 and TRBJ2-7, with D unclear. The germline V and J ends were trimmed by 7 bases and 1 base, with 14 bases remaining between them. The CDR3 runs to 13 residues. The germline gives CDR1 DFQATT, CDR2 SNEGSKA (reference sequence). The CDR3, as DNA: TGCAGTGTCAGAGATACAGCATCCTACGAGCAGTACTTC. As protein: CSVRDTASYEQYF.

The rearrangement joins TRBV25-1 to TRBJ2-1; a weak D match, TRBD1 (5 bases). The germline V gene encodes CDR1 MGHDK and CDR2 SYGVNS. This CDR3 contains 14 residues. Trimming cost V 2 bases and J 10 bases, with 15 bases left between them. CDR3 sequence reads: CASSEGAGMTEQFF. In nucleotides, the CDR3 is TGTGCCAGCAGTGAAGGGGCAGGGATGACAGAGCAGTTCTTC.

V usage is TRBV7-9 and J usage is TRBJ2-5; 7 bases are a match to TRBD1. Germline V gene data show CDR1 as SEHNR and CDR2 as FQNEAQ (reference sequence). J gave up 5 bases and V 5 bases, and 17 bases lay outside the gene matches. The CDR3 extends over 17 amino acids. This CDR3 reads CASSHRVQGPKKETQYF. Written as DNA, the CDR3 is TGTGCCAGCAGCCATAGAGTACAGGGGCCAAAAAAGGAGACCCAGTACTTC.

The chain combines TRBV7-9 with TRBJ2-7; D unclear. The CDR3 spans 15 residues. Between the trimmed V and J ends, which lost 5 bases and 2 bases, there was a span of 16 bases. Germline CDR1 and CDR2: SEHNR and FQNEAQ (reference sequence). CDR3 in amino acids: CASSQSAGQPYEQYF. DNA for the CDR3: TGTGCCAGCAGCCAGAGTGCCGGGCAACCCTACGAGCAGTACTTC.

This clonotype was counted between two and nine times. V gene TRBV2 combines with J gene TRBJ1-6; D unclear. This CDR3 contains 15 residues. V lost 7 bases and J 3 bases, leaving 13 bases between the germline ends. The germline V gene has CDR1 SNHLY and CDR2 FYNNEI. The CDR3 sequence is CASNRGPYYNSPLHF. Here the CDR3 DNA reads TGTGCCAGCAACCGAGGGCCTTACTATAATTCACCCCTCCACTTT.

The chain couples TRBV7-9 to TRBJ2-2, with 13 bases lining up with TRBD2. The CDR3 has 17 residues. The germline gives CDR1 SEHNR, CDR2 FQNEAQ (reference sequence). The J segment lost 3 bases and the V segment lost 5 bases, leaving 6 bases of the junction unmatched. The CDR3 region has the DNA TGTGCCAGCAGCAAAACTAGCGGGAGGGCCTACACCGGGGAGCTGTTTTTT. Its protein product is CASSKTSGRAYTGELFF. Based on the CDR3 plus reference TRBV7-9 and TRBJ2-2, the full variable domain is DTGVSQNPRHKITKRGQNVTFRCDPISEHNRLYWYRQTLGQGPEFLTYFQNEAQLEKSRLLSDRFSAERPKGSFSTLEIQRTEQGDSAMYLCASSKTSGRAYTGELFFGEGSRLTVL.

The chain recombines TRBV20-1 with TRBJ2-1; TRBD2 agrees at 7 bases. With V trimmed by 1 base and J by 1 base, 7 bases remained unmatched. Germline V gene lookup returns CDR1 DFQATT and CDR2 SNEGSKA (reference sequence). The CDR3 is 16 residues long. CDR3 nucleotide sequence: TGCAGTGCTAGAGGTGGCGGGAGTCATTCCTACAATGAGCAGTTCTTC. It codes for CSARGGGSHSYNEQFF.

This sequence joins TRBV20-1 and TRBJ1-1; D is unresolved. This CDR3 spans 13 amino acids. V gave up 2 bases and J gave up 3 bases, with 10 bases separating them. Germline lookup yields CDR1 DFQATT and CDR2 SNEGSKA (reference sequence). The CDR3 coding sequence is TGCAGTGCTAGAACCGAGCGGGACACTGAAGCTTTCTTT. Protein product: CSARTERDTEAFF.

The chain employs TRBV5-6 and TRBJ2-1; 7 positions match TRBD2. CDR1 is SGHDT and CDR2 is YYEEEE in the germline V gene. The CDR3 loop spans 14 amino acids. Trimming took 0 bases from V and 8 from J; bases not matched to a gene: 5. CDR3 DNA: TGTGCCAGCAGCTTGGAGGGAGGGACCGATGAGCAGTTCTTC. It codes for CASSLEGGTDEQFF. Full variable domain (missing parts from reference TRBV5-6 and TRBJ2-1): DAGVTQSPTHLIKTRGQQVTLRCSPKSGHDTVSWYQQALGQGPQFIFQYYEEEERQRGNFPDRFSGHQFPNYSSELNVNALLLGDSALYLCASSLEGGTDEQFFGPGTRLTVL.

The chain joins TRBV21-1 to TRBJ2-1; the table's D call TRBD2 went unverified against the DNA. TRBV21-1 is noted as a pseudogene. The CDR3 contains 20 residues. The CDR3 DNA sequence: TGTGCCAGCAGAACCTTTCCCGGGACTAGCCCTATAAAATGGTACAATGAGCAGTTCTTC. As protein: CASRTFPGTSPIKWYNEQFF.

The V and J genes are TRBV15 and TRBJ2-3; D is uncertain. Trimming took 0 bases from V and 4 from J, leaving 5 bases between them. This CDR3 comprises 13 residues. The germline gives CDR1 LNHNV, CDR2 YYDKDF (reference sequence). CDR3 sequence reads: CATSRDLADTQYF. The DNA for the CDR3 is TGTGCCACCAGCAGAGATTTGGCAGATACGCAGTATTTT.

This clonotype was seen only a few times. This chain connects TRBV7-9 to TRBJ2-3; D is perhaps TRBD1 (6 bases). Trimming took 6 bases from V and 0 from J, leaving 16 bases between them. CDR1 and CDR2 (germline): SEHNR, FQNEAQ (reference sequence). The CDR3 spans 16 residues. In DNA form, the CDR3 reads TGTGCCAGCAGTCCTTCTCTGACAGGAAGCACAGATACGCAGTATTTT. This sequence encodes CASSPSLTGSTDTQYF. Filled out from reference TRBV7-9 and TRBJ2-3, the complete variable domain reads DTGVSQNPRHKITKRGQNVTFRCDPISEHNRLYWYRQTLGQGPEFLTYFQNEAQLEKSRLLSDRFSAERPKGSFSTLEIQRTEQGDSAMYLCASSPSLTGSTDTQYFGPGTRLTVL.

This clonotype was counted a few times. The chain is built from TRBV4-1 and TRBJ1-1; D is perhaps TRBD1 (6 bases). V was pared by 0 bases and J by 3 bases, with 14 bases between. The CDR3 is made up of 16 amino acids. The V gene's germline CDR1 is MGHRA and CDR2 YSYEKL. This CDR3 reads CASSQDPTGGDTEAFF. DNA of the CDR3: TGCGCCAGCAGCCAAGATCCAACCGGGGGCGACACTGAAGCTTTCTTT.